This T cell receptor (beta chain) was captured by sequencing in a study of T-cell reconstitution after alpha-beta-depleted transplantation in children. This clonotype was detected a few times. Its antigen is as yet unknown. This CDR3 contains 18 residues. Trimming cost V 1 base and J 5 bases; bases outside gene matches: 16. Germline V gene sequence: CDR1 MGHRA, CDR2 YSYEKL. Unique molecular identifiers were built into the TCRbeta library. One entry per CDR3 protein, called by TCRdb with MiXCR from the PCR reads. The data show about 980,000 distinct CDR3 sequences, with about 29% seen just once and roughly 30% held by the top ten. Study conclusions and caveats: Where alpha-beta T cells came from about two months after transplant was reportedly several hundred expanded graft clones.

The input for sequencing was PBMCs, mostly from graft donor cells, taken 360 days after TCRalphabeta/CD19-depleted stem cell transplant. This chain uses TRBV4-1 with TRBJ2-5; 7 positions agree with TRBD1. The TCR was taken from a boy in the first two years of life who had a stem cell transplant for SCID, so the T cells may come from the graft donor. The CDR3 coding sequence is TGCGCCAGCAGCCAAGGTCATACCCCCTCAGGGGGAATGGAGACCCAGTACTTC. Its protein product is CASSQGHTPSGGMETQYF.